The 20 T cell receptor beta chains presented below share a single source sample, sequenced in a study of cytomegalovirus exposure and HLA in healthy donors. Primers for the PCR totalled 60 Vbeta and 13 Jbeta. Generated by immunoSEQ multiplex PCR, the TCRdb table keeps only in-frame clones and is missing some. The sample lists approximately 130,000 clones, 75% occurring once. Sequencing was done on a sample of PBMCs. These receptors all come from a man aged 25 to 40 in good health and CMV-seronegative.

This clone was seen a handful of times. The rearrangement uses TRBV11-1 and TRBJ1-2, with 11 nucleotides matching TRBD1. Germline assignment: CDR1 SGHAT and CDR2 FQDESV (reference sequence). The CDR3 runs 17 residues. J lost 5 bases, V lost 2 bases, and 10 bases had no gene match. This CDR3 reads CASSLFQGQGAQYGYTF. DNA of the CDR3: TGTGCCAGCAGCTTATTCCAAGGACAGGGGGCACAATATGGCTACACCTTC. The whole variable domain, filled in from reference TRBV11-1 and TRBJ1-2, reads EAEVAQSPRYKITEKSQAVAFWCDPISGHATLYWYRQILGQGPELLVQFQDESVVDDSQLPKDRFSAERLKGVDSTLKIQPAELGDSAMYLCASSLFQGQGAQYGYTFGSGTRLTVV.

The chain employs TRBV6-4 and TRBJ1-4, with 9 bases fitting TRBD1. V trimming: 7 bases; J trimming: 3 bases; junction bases outside the gene matches: 15. The germline V gene has CDR1 MRHNA and CDR2 SNTAGT. This CDR3 has 18 amino acids. CDR3 coding DNA: TGTGCCAGCAAGGGCCCGGGACAGGGCAATTGGGCTAATGAAAAACTGTTTTTT. This encodes CASKGPGQGNWANEKLFF.

The chain links TRBV27 to TRBJ2-1, with 7 positions matching TRBD2. The CDR3 contains 16 residues. With 0 bases clipped from V and 9 bases from J, the junction kept 11 bases outside the gene matches. Germline assignment: CDR1 MNHEY and CDR2 SMNVEV (reference sequence). CDR3 nucleotide sequence: TGTGCCAGCAGTTTATCGCTAAGCGGGATTAAATCTGAGCAGTTCTTC. This sequence encodes CASSLSLSGIKSEQFF.

The chain uses TRBV7-2 and TRBJ2-1, with 14 positions matching TRBD2. The germline gives CDR1 SGHTA, CDR2 FQGNSA. After removal of 1 base from V and 6 bases from J, the junction contained 5 bases not matched to a gene. This CDR3 region has 17 residues. The CDR3 nucleotides are TGTGCCAGCAGCTTAGTCTCGACTAGCGGGGGGGCCAATGAGCAGTTCTTC. Translated: CASSLVSTSGGANEQFF. The full variable domain, completed using reference TRBV7-2 and TRBJ2-1, is GAGVSQSPSNKVTEKGKDVELRCDPISGHTALYWYRQSLGQGLEFLIYFQGNSAPDKSGLPSDRFSAERTGGSVSTLTIQRTQQEDSAVYLCASSLVSTSGGANEQFFGPGTRLTVL.

The V gene is TRBV10-3, the J gene TRBJ1-2; D is possibly TRBD1 (6 bases). CDR3 length: 13 residues. The germline V and J ends were trimmed by 2 bases and 8 bases, with 12 bases remaining between them. The germline V gene has CDR1 ENHRY and CDR2 SYGVKD. The CDR3 DNA sequence: TGTGCCATCAGTGAGGCGGACAGTATCGGCTACACCTTC. This translates into CAISEADSIGYTF.

The chain has TRBV7-2 and TRBJ2-3; 12 bases fit TRBD2. Per the germline V gene, CDR1 is SGHTA and CDR2 is FQGNSA. The junction had 11 bases not matched to a gene; V was cut back by 5 bases and J by 5 bases. The length of the CDR3 is 17 residues. The CDR3 nucleotides read TGTGCCAGCAGCCCACAGACTAGCGGGAGTTCTCTAGATACGCAGTATTTT. This translates into CASSPQTSGSSLDTQYF.

This clone was picked up one time. The V gene is TRBV4-2, the J gene TRBJ2-1; D not certain. With 2 bases removed from V and 10 bases from J, the gap between germline ends came to 6 bases. Germline-derived CDR1 and CDR2 are LGHNA and YNFKEQ. The CDR3 runs to 11 residues. The CDR3: CASSQRREQFF. DNA for the CDR3: TGTGCCAGCAGCCAACGGAGAGAGCAGTTCTTC.

The chain couples TRBV5-1 to TRBJ2-2; TRBD2 aligns across 8 bases. The CDR3 has 18 residues. The germline CDR1 and CDR2 sequences are SGHRS and YFSETQ. Germline trimming cut 5 bases from V and 7 bases from J; bases unmatched to any gene: 19. CDR3 DNA: TGCGCCAGCAGTCACACACGGCGTAGCGGGACCCATGGCGGGGAGCTGTTTTTT. Translating gives CASSHTRRSGTHGGELFF.

The chain couples TRBV27 to TRBJ1-5; 7 bases align to TRBD1. V lost 6 bases, J lost 0 bases, and 5 bases stayed unmatched. The CDR3 runs 15 residues. The germline V gene encodes CDR1 MNHEY and CDR2 SMNVEV (reference sequence). CDR3 sequence: CASSFNRGSNQPQHF. In DNA form, the CDR3 reads TGTGCCAGCAGCTTCAACAGGGGTAGCAATCAGCCCCAGCATTTT.

The chain is built from TRBV5-6 and TRBJ1-2; D is uncertain. The V and J ends lost 3 bases and 4 bases respectively, with 7 bases between them. CDR1 is SGHDT and CDR2 is YYEEEE in the germline V gene. This CDR3 is built from 12 residues. CDR3 amino acids: CASSSGSYGYTF. The CDR3 region has the DNA TGTGCCAGCAGCTCGGGATCCTATGGCTACACCTTC.

The chain employs TRBV6-1 and TRBJ2-7; 7 nucleotides agree with TRBD1. Per the germline V gene, CDR1 is MNHNS and CDR2 is SASEGT. Trimming at V came to 5 bases and at J to 2 bases, leaving 9 bases not matched to a gene. The CDR3 is 15 residues long. CDR3 residues: CASSLRQGLTYEQYF. CDR3 DNA sequence: TGTGCCAGCAGTCTCAGACAGGGTCTAACCTACGAGCAGTACTTC.

The sample holds many counts of this clone. V and J are TRBV28 and TRBJ2-3; TRBD1 matches at 7 bases. Losses at the gene ends were 4 bases for V and 2 bases for J; bases not matched to a gene: 3. Germline loops: CDR1 MDHEN, CDR2 SYDVKM. This CDR3 is 14 amino acids long. The DNA of the CDR3 is TGTGCCAGCAGTTATGGGACAGACACAGATACGCAGTATTTT. Protein sequence: CASSYGTDTDTQYF.

This chain links TRBV11-2 with TRBJ1-4; 8 bases agree with TRBD1. Germline V gene data show CDR1 as SGHAT and CDR2 as FQNNGV. V shed 5 bases, J shed 5 bases, and the junction held 4 bases outside the gene matches. The CDR3 is made up of 14 amino acids. The CDR3 reads CASSIGQGNEKLFF. The CDR3 nucleotides read TGTGCCAGCAGCATCGGACAGGGAAATGAAAAACTGTTTTTT.

The chain carries TRBV27 and TRBJ2-1, with TRBD2 as a possible D gene (6 bases). V gave up 10 bases and J gave up 7 bases, with 11 bases separating them. The CDR3 has 11 amino acids. Germline assignment: CDR1 MNHEY and CDR2 SMNVEV (reference sequence). The CDR3 sequence: CATNSGNEQFF. As DNA, the CDR3 is TGTGCCACTAATAGCGGAAATGAGCAGTTCTTC.

The chain uses TRBV9 and TRBJ1-4, with D perhaps matching TRBD1 (5 bases). Germline V gene data show CDR1 as SGDLS and CDR2 as YYNGEE. This CDR3 has 15 residues. V lost 0 bases to trimming and J lost 6 bases, with 12 bases between them. In nucleotides, the CDR3 is TGTGCCAGCAGCGTAGGAAGGGGAAATGATGAAAAACTGTTTTTT. Translation gives CASSVGRGNDEKLFF.

V is TRBV15 and J is TRBJ1-2; D may be TRBD1 (6 bases). The CDR3 is made up of 13 amino acids. Trimming pared 4 bases from V and 5 bases from J, leaving 11 bases between. Germline V gene data show CDR1 as LNHNV and CDR2 as YYDKDF (reference sequence). The DNA for the CDR3 is TGTGCCACCAGCATTACAGGGCGGTATGGCTACACCTTC. Its protein product is CATSITGRYGYTF. The whole variable domain, remainder taken from reference TRBV15 and TRBJ1-2, is DAMVIQNPRYQVTQFGKPVTLSCSQTLNHNVMYWYQQKSSQAPKLLFHYYDKDFNNEADTPDNFQSRRPNTSFCFLDIRSPGLGDTAMYLCATSITGRYGYTFGSGTRLTVV.

This clone has just one count. This chain joins TRBV9 and TRBJ2-7; 9 bases map to TRBD1. The CDR3 totals 15 residues. With 3 bases clipped from V and 3 bases from J, the junction kept 7 bases outside the gene matches. CDR1 SGDLS and CDR2 YYNGEE come from the germline V gene. CDR3 protein: CASSEAAGQGYEQYF. The CDR3 nucleotides read TGTGCCAGCAGCGAGGCAGCGGGACAGGGCTACGAGCAGTACTTC.

This clone was found once. Here the CDR3 reads CASSFRGRADTQYF. CDR3 in DNA: TGCGCCAGCAGCTTCAGGGGGCGCGCAGATACGCAGTATTTT. The chain is built from TRBV5-1 and TRBJ2-3; 8 nucleotides agree with TRBD1. V dropped 2 bases and J dropped 4; count of bases not matched to a gene: 3. The germline gives CDR1 SGHRS, CDR2 YFSETQ. The CDR3 totals 14 residues.

The chain couples TRBV10-3 to TRBJ1-2; 8 bases are a match to TRBD1. Looked up from germline, CDR1 is ENHRY and CDR2 is SYGVKD. V shed 7 bases and J 6 bases; nucleotides not matched to a gene: 7. The CDR3 is 13 residues long. CDR3 in amino acids: CAINQGARDGYTF. The CDR3 region has the DNA TGTGCCATCAACCAGGGGGCGAGGGATGGCTACACCTTC.

This clone has more than one count but fewer than ten. This rearrangement joins TRBV7-9 to TRBJ2-2, with 8 bases matching TRBD2. Germline-derived CDR1 and CDR2 are SEHNR and FQNEAQ (reference sequence). The CDR3 spans 16 residues. J lost 9 bases, V lost 5 bases, and 14 bases had no gene match. CDR3 DNA sequence: TGTGCCAGCAGCCCGAGCCGGGCGGGGGGTAGCCGGGAGCTGTTTTTT. The encoded protein is CASSPSRAGGSRELFF.